The 11 T cell receptor beta chains given below trace back to one sample, sequenced in a study of monozygotic twins with inflammatory bowel disease. For each CDR3 protein, TCRdb gives one entry from its re-call of the 5' RACE reads, without DNA. The table for this sample gives roughly 200,000 distinct CDR3 sequences. Sequencing used blood. Receptors originate from a human donor with ulcerative colitis or Crohn's disease, or a healthy co-twin of an affected twin (not recorded which).

The chain carries TRBV5-1 and TRBJ2-3. The CDR3 contains 11 residues. Per germline, CDR1 SGHRS and CDR2 YFSETQ. Here the CDR3 reads CASSLDDTQYF. Combining the CDR3 with reference TRBV5-1 and TRBJ2-3 gives the whole variable domain KAGVTQTPRYLIKTRGQQVTLSCSPISGHRSVSWYQQTPGQGLQFLFEYFSETQRNKGNFPGRFSGRQFSNSRSEMNVSTLELGDSALYLCASSLDDTQYFGPGTRLTVL.

CDR3 amino acids: CASSSRQGAQPQHF. The chain joins TRBV5-5 to TRBJ1-5; the TRBD1 assignment by TCRdb is unverifiable without DNA. CDR1 SGHKS and CDR2 YYEKEE come from the germline V gene (reference sequence). The length of the CDR3 is 14 residues.

This chain uses TRBV7-2 with TRBJ2-5. CDR3 size: 13 residues. In germline, CDR1 is SGHTA, CDR2 FQGNSA. The CDR3 sequence is CASSVLSQETQYF.

The chain joins TRBV21-1 to TRBJ1-5. TRBV21-1 is deemed a pseudogene. CDR3 length equals 18 residues. CDR3 residues: CFLLSASGRLETGQPQHF.

The V call is TRBV7-8, the J call TRBJ2-4; as DNA is missing, the TRBD1 call by TCRdb cannot be tested. Germline V gene sequence: CDR1 SGHVS, CDR2 FQNEAQ. The CDR3 contains 15 residues. CDR3 sequence: CASSSDPWGKNIQYF.

This chain uses TRBV18 with TRBJ1-2; the TRBD1 assignment by TCRdb is unverifiable without DNA. The CDR3 spans 16 residues. The germline V gene has CDR1 KGHSH and CDR2 LQKENI. The chain's CDR3 is CASSPQTARANYGYTF.

The rearrangement joins TRBV27 to TRBJ2-7; as DNA is missing, the TRBD1 call by TCRdb cannot be tested. Germline values: CDR1 MNHEY, CDR2 SMNVEV (reference sequence). The CDR3 has 14 amino acids. CDR3 in amino acids: CASSPRGTGNEQHF.

The chain recombines TRBV20-1 with TRBJ2-3; as DNA is missing, the TRBD1 call by TCRdb cannot be tested. CDR1 is DFQATT, CDR2 SNEGSKA, per germline (reference sequence). The CDR3 is made up of 12 amino acids. The CDR3 spells CSSGTATDTQYF.

V usage is TRBV6-5 and J usage is TRBJ1-3; TCRdb outputs TRBD1, but without DNA this stays unchecked. This CDR3 is 15 amino acids long. In germline, CDR1 is MNHEY, CDR2 SVGAGI. CDR3: CASSYSGQGLYTIYF.

This chain joins TRBV5-1 and TRBJ2-1; TCRdb's D gene call, TRBD1, goes unchecked for lack of DNA. Germline V gene lookup returns CDR1 SGHRS and CDR2 YFSETQ. The CDR3 sequence is 15 residues long. The CDR3 spells CASSLEGAQYNEQFF.

The CDR3 sequence: CSAGGGHGELFF. The chain joins TRBV20-1 to TRBJ2-2; TCRdb names TRBD1, which stays unverified in the absence of DNA. CDR1 and CDR2 from the germline V gene are DFQATT and SNEGSKA (reference sequence). This CDR3 has 12 residues.